The sequence of this T cell receptor beta chain was determined in a study of blood T cell repertoires in COVID-19. Study context: Samples representing acute and convalescent COVID-19 were sourced from the United States, Italy and Spain.

Trimming removed 0 bases from V and 10 bases from J, with 12 bases in between. The CDR3 loop spans 13 amino acids. Per germline, CDR1 MNHNS and CDR2 SASEGT. Authors' analysis steps: By means of reference gene primer amplification, nucleated cell counts were estimated. Assay: immunoSEQ multiplex PCR; the TCRdb copy retains only in-frame clones and omits some. V and J calls and clone size are as listed in that table; D and trimming were resolved from the DNA. The repertoire has approximately 97,000 clones, around 90% of them found once; the top ten carry 4.2%. This chain uses TRBV6-1 with TRBJ1-1, with D perhaps matching TRBD1 (5 bases). This clonotype was obtained from a young man with acute or convalescent COVID-19. The sample was peripheral blood. As DNA, the CDR3 is TGTGCCAGCAGTGAAGCCCCAGGGCGCGGAGCTTTCTTT. Translated: CASSEAPGRGAFF.